A single TCR beta chain is shown here with its context. These data come from a study of blood T cell repertoires in COVID-19. Produced via immunoSEQ multiplex PCR; TCRdb's table is partial and in-frame only. The sample carries under 200,000 clones, less than 80% recorded once. V lost 3 bases, J lost 5 bases, and 16 bases lay in between. Germline V CDR1 and CDR2: LGHDT, YNNKEL (reference sequence). The CDR3 sequence is 15 residues long. Participant age was roughly 18 to 95 years, and participants resided in approximately 24 US areas. Allocation to cohorts depended on clinical history reported by the participants.

Material: PBMCs or T cells enriched from blood (not recorded which). The J gene is TRBJ2-5, the V gene TRBV3-1 (or the pseudogene TRBV3-2), with D tentatively TRBD2 (6 bases). This receptor was obtained from a woman in her 70s in a cohort exposed to, infected with or recovered from COVID-19 (not recorded which). The CDR3 region is CASSQYRASEETQYF. CDR3 sequence (DNA): TGTGCCAGCAGCCAGTATAGGGCTAGCGAGGAGACCCAGTACTTC.